The TCR beta chain described here comes from a study of T cell responses to AZD1222 COVID-19 vaccine. The CDR3 sequence is 15 residues long. The sample holds one count of this clone. Its antigen is still unknown. Sequenced by immunoSEQ multiplex PCR; TCRdb stores in-frame clones only, minus some. The data contain tens of thousands of clones, roughly 87% of them singletons. Study-level findings and limits: Spike-specific TCR depth and breadth grew after two AZD1222 doses. Donors were mostly white British, more females; clonal diversity possibly underestimated. At baseline, just five to seven AZD1222 recipients tested seropositive.

The sequencing used peripheral blood, collected on day 0 of AZD1222 vaccination. The genes are TRBV21-1 and TRBJ1-6. TRBV21-1 is a listed pseudogene. This TCR was recovered from an adult in good health. CDR3 in amino acids: CARGGFKSCNSPLHF. CDR3 sequence (DNA): TGTGCCAGGGGGGGGTTCAAATCGTGTAATTCACCCCTCCACTTT.